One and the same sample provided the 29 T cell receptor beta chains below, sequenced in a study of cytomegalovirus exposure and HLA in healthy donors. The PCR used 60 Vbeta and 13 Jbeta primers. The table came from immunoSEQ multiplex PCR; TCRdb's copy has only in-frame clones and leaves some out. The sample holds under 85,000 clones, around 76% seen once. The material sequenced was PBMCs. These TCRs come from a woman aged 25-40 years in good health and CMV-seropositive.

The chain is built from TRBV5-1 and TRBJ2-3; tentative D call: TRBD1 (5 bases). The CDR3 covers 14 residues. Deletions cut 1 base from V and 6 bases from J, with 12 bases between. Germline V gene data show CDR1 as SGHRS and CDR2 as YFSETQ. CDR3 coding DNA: TGCGCCAGCAGCTTGAGGGGCCCCTGGGATACGCAGTATTTT. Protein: CASSLRGPWDTQYF. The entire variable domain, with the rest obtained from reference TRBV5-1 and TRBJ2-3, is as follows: KAGVTQTPRYLIKTRGQQVTLSCSPISGHRSVSWYQQTPGQGLQFLFEYFSETQRNKGNFPGRFSGRQFSNSRSEMNVSTLELGDSALYLCASSLRGPWDTQYFGPGTRLTVL.

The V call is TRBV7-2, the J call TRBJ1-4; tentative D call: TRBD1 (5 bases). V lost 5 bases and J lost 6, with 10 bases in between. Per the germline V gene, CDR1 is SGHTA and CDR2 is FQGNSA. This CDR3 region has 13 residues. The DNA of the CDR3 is TGTGCCAGCAGCGCCCAGGGTTATGAAAAACTGTTTTTT. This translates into CASSAQGYEKLFF.

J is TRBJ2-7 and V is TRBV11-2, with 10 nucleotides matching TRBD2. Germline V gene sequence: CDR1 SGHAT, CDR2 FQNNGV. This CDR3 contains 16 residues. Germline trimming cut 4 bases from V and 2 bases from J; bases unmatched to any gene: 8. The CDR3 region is CASSSLSSGRTYEQYF. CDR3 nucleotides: TGTGCCAGCAGCTCCCTAAGTAGCGGGAGGACCTACGAGCAGTACTTC.

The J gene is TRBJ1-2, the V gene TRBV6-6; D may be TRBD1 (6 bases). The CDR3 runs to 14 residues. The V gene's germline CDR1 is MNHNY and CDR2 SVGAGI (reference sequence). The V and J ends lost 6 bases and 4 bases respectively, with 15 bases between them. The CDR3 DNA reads TGTGCCAGCAGCCCTACGACAGGTAGCTATGGCTACACCTTC. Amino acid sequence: CASSPTTGSYGYTF.

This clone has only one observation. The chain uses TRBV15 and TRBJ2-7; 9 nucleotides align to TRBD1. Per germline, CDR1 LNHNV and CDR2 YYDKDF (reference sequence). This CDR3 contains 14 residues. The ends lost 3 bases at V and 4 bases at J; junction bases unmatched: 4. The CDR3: CATSRPTGGYEQYF. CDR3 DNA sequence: TGTGCCACCAGCAGGCCGACAGGGGGTTACGAGCAGTACTTC.

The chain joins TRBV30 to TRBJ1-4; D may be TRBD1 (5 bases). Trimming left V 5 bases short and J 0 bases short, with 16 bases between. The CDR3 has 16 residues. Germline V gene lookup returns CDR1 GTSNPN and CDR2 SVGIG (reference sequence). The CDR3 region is CAWAAGLSPTNEKLFF. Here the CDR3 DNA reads TGTGCCTGGGCCGCGGGGCTATCTCCAACTAATGAAAAACTGTTTTTT.

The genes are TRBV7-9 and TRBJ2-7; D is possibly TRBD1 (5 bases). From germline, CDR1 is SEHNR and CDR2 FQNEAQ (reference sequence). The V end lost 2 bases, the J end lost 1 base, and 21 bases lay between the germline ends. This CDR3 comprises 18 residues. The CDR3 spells CASSLTPSLTATSYEQYF. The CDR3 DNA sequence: TGTGCCAGCAGCTTAACACCCTCACTGACAGCTACATCCTACGAGCAGTACTTC.

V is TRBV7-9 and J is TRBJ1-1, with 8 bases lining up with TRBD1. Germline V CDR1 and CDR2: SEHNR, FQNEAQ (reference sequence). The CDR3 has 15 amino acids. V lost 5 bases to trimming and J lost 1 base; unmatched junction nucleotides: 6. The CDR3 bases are TGTGCCAGCAGCCCACCCGGGACAGGGAACACTGAAGCTTTCTTT. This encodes CASSPPGTGNTEAFF.

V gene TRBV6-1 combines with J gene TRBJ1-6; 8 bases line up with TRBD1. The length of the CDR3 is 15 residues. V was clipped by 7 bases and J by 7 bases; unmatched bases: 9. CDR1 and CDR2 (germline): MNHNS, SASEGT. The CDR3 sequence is CASIEDRAINSPLHF. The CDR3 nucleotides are TGTGCCAGCATAGAGGACAGGGCGATAAATTCACCCCTCCACTTT.

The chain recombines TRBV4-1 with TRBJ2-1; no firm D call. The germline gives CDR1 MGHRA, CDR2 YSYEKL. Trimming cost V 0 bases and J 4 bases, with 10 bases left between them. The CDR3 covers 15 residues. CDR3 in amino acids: CASSQDHNQYNEQFF. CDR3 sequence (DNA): TGCGCCAGCAGCCAAGATCACAACCAATACAATGAGCAGTTCTTC.

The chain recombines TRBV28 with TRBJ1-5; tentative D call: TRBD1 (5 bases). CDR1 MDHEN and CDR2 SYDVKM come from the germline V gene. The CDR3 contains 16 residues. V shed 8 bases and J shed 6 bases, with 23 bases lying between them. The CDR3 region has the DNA TGTGCCAGCTGCGGGGGGAGTGGGGGACTCACTCAGCCCCAGCATTTT. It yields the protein CASCGGSGGLTQPQHF.

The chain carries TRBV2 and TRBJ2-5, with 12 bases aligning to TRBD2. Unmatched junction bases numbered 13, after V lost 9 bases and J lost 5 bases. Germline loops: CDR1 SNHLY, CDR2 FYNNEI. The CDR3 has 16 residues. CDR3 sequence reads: CASGTSGPRGGETQYF. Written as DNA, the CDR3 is TGTGCCAGTGGGACTAGCGGGCCGAGGGGTGGGGAGACCCAGTACTTC.

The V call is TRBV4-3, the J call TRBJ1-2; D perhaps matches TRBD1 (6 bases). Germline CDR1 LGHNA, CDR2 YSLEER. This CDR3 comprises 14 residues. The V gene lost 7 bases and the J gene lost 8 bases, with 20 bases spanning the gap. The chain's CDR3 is CASTPLAGVGGYTF. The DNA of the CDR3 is TGCGCCAGCACACCCTTGGCAGGGGTCGGCGGCTACACCTTC.

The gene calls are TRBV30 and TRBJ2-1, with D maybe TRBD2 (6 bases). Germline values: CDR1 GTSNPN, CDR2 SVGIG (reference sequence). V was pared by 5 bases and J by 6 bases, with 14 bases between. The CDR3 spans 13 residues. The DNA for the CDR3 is TGTGCCTGGGACCCCGGGACTGTCAATGAGCAGTTCTTC. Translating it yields CAWDPGTVNEQFF.

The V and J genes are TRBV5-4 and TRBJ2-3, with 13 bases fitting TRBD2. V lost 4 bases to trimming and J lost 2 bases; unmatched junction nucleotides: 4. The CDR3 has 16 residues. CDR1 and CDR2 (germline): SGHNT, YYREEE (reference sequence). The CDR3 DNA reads TGTGCCAGCAGCGGGGGACTAGCGGGACCCACAGATACGCAGTATTTT. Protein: CASSGGLAGPTDTQYF. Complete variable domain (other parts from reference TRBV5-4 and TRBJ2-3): ETGVTQSPTHLIKTRGQQVTLRCSSQSGHNTVSWYQQALGQGPQFIFQYYREEENGRGNFPPRFSGLQFPNYSSELNVNALELDDSALYLCASSGGLAGPTDTQYFGPGTRLTVL.

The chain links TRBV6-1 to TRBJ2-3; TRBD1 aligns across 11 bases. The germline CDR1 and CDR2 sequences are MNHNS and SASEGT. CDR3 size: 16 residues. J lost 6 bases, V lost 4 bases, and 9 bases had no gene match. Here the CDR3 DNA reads TGTGCCAGCAGTGGGGACAGGGGGACCACTCGGGATACGCAGTATTTT. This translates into CASSGDRGTTRDTQYF.

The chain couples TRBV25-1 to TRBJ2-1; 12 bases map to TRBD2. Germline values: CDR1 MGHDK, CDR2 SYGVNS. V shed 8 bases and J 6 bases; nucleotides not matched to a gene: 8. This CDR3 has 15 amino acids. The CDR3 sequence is CASRATSGSFNEQFF. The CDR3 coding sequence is TGTGCCAGCCGTGCGACTAGCGGGAGTTTCAATGAGCAGTTCTTC.

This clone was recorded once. For the CDR3, the DNA is TGTGCCAGCAGCCGGACAGGGACCGGGGCCAACGTCCTGACTTTC. Translated: CASSRTGTGANVLTF. This chain uses TRBV5-6 with TRBJ2-6, with 8 bases identical to TRBD1. The CDR3 is 15 residues long. Germline V gene lookup returns CDR1 SGHDT and CDR2 YYEEEE. V shed 4 bases, J shed 4 bases, and the junction held 4 bases outside the gene matches.

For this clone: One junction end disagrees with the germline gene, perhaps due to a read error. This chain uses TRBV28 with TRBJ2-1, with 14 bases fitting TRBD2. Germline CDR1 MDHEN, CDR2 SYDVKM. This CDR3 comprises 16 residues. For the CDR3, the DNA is TGTGCCAGCTGTTTGCAGGGACTAGCGGGAGTGTATGAGCAGTTCTTC. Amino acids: CASCLQGLAGVYEQFF.

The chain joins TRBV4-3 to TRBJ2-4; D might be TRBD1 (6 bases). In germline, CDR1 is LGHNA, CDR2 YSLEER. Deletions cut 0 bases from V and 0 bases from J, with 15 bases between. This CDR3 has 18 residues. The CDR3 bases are TGCGCCAGCAGCCAAGATCGAGGACAGTTCCTAGCCAAAAACATTCAGTACTTC. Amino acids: CASSQDRGQFLAKNIQYF.

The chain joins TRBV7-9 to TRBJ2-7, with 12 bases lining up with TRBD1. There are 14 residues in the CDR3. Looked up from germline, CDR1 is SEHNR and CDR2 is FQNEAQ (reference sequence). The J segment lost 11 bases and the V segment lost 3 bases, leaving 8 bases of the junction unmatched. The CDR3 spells CASSFSGQGAREYF. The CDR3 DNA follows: TGTGCCAGCAGCTTCTCGGGACAGGGGGCGCGTGAGTACTTC. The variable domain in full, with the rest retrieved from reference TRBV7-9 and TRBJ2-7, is DTGVSQNPRHKITKRGQNVTFRCDPISEHNRLYWYRQTLGQGPEFLTYFQNEAQLEKSRLLSDRFSAERPKGSFSTLEIQRTEQGDSAMYLCASSFSGQGAREYFGPGTRLTVT.

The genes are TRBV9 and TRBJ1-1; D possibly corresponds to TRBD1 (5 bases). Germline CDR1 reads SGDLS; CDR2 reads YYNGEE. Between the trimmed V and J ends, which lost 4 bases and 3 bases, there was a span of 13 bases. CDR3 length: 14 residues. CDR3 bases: TGTGCCAGCAGCCCCCGACAGTCTCACACTGAAGCTTTCTTT. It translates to CASSPRQSHTEAFF.

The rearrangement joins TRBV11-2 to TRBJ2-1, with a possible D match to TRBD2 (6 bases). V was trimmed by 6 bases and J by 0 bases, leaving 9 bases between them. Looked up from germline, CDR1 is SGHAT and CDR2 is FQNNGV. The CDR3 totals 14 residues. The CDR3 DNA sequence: TGTGCCAGCAGGACCGGGAGCTCCTACAATGAGCAGTTCTTC. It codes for CASRTGSSYNEQFF.

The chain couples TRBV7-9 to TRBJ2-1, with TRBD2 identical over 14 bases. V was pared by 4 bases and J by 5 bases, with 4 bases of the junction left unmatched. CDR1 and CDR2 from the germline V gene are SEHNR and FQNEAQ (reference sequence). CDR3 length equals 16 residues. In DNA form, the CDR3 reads TGTGCCAGCAGCTCGGGGACTAGCGGGAGAAACAATGAGCAGTTCTTC. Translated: CASSSGTSGRNNEQFF. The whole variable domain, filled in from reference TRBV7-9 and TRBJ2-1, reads DTGVSQNPRHKITKRGQNVTFRCDPISEHNRLYWYRQTLGQGPEFLTYFQNEAQLEKSRLLSDRFSAERPKGSFSTLEIQRTEQGDSAMYLCASSSGTSGRNNEQFFGPGTRLTVL.

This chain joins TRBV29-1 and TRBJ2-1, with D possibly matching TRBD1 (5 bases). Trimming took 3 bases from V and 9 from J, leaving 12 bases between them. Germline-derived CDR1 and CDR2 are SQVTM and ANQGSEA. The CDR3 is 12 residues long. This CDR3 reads CSVEKGYGEQFF. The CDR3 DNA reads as TGCAGCGTTGAGAAGGGGTACGGTGAGCAGTTCTTC.

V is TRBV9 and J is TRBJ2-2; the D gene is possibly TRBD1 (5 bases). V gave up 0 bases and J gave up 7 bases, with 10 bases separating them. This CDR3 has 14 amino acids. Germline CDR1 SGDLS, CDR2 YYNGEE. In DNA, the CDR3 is TGTGCCAGCAGCGTAGTCAGGGCCGACGGGGAGCTGTTTTTT. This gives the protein CASSVVRADGELFF.

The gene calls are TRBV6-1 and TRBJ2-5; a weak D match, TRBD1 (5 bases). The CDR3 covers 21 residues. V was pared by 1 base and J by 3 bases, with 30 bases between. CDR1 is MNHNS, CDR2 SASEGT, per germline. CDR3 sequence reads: CASSEDRWSLVIPIGEETQYF. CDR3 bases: TGTGCCAGCAGTGAAGACAGGTGGTCCTTAGTGATACCAATAGGAGAAGAGACCCAGTACTTC.

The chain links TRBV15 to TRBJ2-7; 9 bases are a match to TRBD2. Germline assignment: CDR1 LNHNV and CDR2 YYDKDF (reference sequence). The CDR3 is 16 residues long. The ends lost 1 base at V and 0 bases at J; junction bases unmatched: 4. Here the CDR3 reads CATSRVGSGSSYEQYF. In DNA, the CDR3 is TGTGCCACCAGCAGAGTGGGTAGCGGGAGCTCCTACGAGCAGTACTTC. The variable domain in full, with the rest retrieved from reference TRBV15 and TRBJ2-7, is DAMVIQNPRYQVTQFGKPVTLSCSQTLNHNVMYWYQQKSSQAPKLLFHYYDKDFNNEADTPDNFQSRRPNTSFCFLDIRSPGLGDTAMYLCATSRVGSGSSYEQYFGPGTRLTVT.

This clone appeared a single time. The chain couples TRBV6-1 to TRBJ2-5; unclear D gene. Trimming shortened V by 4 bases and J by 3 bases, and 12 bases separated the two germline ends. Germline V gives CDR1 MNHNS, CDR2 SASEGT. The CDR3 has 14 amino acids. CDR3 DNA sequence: TGTGCCAGCAGTGGCTCCCGGAGTGAAGAGACCCAGTACTTC. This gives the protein CASSGSRSEETQYF.